Presented here are 30 T cell receptor beta chains from one specimen sequenced in a study of T cell changes during pregnancy in multiple sclerosis. The repertoire was sequenced with immunoSEQ multiplex PCR; TCRdb's copy has only in-frame clones and lacks some. The sample holds 15,000 or so clones, over 90% seen once. The material was peripheral blood, obtained in the second trimester of pregnancy. Receptor source: a female donor in good health, enrolled as a control in a pregnancy study.

As regards this clone: The same CDR3 arises from other DNA sequences in this sample as well. The genes are TRBV5-4 and TRBJ1-2; 7 bases match TRBD1. This CDR3 has 13 amino acids. V shed 2 bases, J shed 5 bases, and the junction held 3 bases outside the gene matches. The germline CDR1 and CDR2 sequences are SGHNT and YYREEE (reference sequence). CDR3: CASSLDREYGYTF. CDR3 nucleotide sequence: TGTGCCAGCAGCTTAGACAGGGAGTATGGCTACACCTTC.

This clone was seen a single time. This chain connects TRBV10-3 to TRBJ2-7, with 13 bases lining up with TRBD2. Per germline, CDR1 ENHRY and CDR2 SYGVKD. The CDR3 is 15 amino acids. Trimming cost V 7 bases and J 2 bases; bases outside gene matches: 5. The CDR3 spells CAIIRTSGSTYEQYF. Written as DNA, the CDR3 is TGTGCCATCATCCGGACTAGCGGGAGTACCTACGAGCAGTACTTC.

The genes are TRBV7-9 and TRBJ2-2, with D possibly TRBD1 on 6 matching bases. Germline lookup yields CDR1 SEHNR and CDR2 FQNEAQ (reference sequence). The V end lost 3 bases, the J end lost 4 bases, and 9 bases lay between the germline ends. CDR3 length equals 14 residues. The CDR3: CASSFGTPTGELFF. CDR3 DNA sequence: TGTGCCAGCAGCTTCGGGACACCCACCGGGGAGCTGTTTTTT.

The gene calls are TRBV4-1 and TRBJ1-2; D may be TRBD1 (6 bases). V dropped 4 bases and J dropped 5 bases, with 20 bases sitting between them. Germline V lookup: CDR1 MGHRA, CDR2 YSYEKL. The CDR3 sequence is 16 residues long. The CDR3 coding sequence is TGCGCCAGCAGCCCACAGGGAGGGAGTACTTGGTATGGCTACACCTTC. Translated, it gives CASSPQGGSTWYGYTF.

The chain is built from TRBV5-5 and TRBJ2-1; D might be TRBD2 (6 bases). The V gene lost 3 bases and the J gene lost 0 bases, with 10 bases spanning the gap. CDR3 length: 15 amino acids. CDR1 is SGHKS, CDR2 YYEKEE, per germline (reference sequence). The CDR3 DNA sequence: TGTGCCAGCAGCTGGAGGGAGAGCTCCTACAATGAGCAGTTCTTC. Amino acids: CASSWRESSYNEQFF.

This sequence joins TRBV10-3 and TRBJ2-1; D gene unclear. The V and J ends lost 11 bases and 5 bases respectively, with 16 bases between them. This CDR3 has 13 residues. The germline V gene has CDR1 ENHRY and CDR2 SYGVKD. Written as DNA, the CDR3 is TGTGCCGCGAACTCAGGCTGGGACAATGAGCAGTTCTTC. It yields the protein CAANSGWDNEQFF.

V and J are TRBV15 and TRBJ2-1, with 9 bases identical to TRBD2. The CDR3 contains 17 residues. V trimming: 0 bases; J trimming: 0 bases; junction bases outside the gene matches: 3. Germline V gene sequence: CDR1 LNHNV, CDR2 YYDKDF (reference sequence). The CDR3 sequence: CATSRDSSGASYNEQFF. As DNA, the CDR3 is TGTGCCACCAGCAGAGACTCTAGCGGGGCCTCCTACAATGAGCAGTTCTTC.

The chain recombines TRBV28 with TRBJ2-1; D remains ambiguous. The CDR3 is 14 residues long. Germline CDR1 MDHEN, CDR2 SYDVKM. The ends were cut back, 8 bases at V and 3 bases at J, with 14 bases in the middle. The CDR3 loop is CASSLLLRYNEQFF. The CDR3 DNA reads TGTGCCAGCTCCCTTCTTCTCCGCTACAATGAGCAGTTCTTC.

The chain is built from TRBV7-9 and TRBJ1-1; no reliable D call. CDR3 length: 12 residues. V lost 7 bases to trimming and J lost 6 bases, with 12 bases between them. In germline, CDR1 is SEHNR, CDR2 FQNEAQ (reference sequence). CDR3 protein: CASTIGGSEAFF. In DNA, the CDR3 is TGTGCCAGCACCATTGGAGGTTCTGAAGCTTTCTTT.

The gene calls are TRBV19 and TRBJ1-1; 9 bases agree with TRBD1. CDR3 size: 14 residues. The germline V gene encodes CDR1 LNHDA and CDR2 SQIVND (reference sequence). Losses at the gene ends were 4 bases for V and 7 bases for J; bases not matched to a gene: 7. CDR3 in DNA: TGTGCCAGTAGTACTGGTACAGGGGGCGATGAAGCTTTCTTT. Its translation: CASSTGTGGDEAFF.

Only one count was recorded for this clone. The gene calls are TRBV2 and TRBJ1-2, with 7 bases that match TRBD1. The CDR3 is made up of 14 amino acids. CDR1 and CDR2 (germline): SNHLY, FYNNEI. J was trimmed by 4 bases and V by 1 base; bases with no gene match: 3. The CDR3, as DNA: TGTGCCAGCAGTGAAGTACAGGGGATCTATGGCTACACCTTC. Translated, it gives CASSEVQGIYGYTF.

J is TRBJ2-7 and V is TRBV5-1, with D perhaps TRBD2 (5 bases). The V end was cut by 0 bases, the J end by 3 bases, with 10 bases between. Germline V gives CDR1 SGHRS, CDR2 YFSETQ. The CDR3 has 14 amino acids. CDR3 in amino acids: CASSLEAGLYEQYF. CDR3 nucleotide sequence: TGCGCCAGCAGCTTGGAAGCAGGACTCTACGAGCAGTACTTC.

V gene TRBV12-5 combines with J gene TRBJ2-1; D is unresolved. This CDR3 is built from 14 residues. Trimming cost V 4 bases and J 7 bases, with 14 bases left between them. Germline V gene data show CDR1 as LGHNT and CDR2 as FRNRAP. CDR3 sequence: CASGSPNPGNEQFF. The CDR3 DNA is TGTGCTAGTGGTTCCCCCAACCCCGGGAATGAGCAGTTCTTC. Full variable domain (missing parts from reference TRBV12-5 and TRBJ2-1): DARVTQTPRHKVTEMGQEVTMRCQPILGHNTVFWYRQTMMQGLELLAYFRNRAPLDDSGMPKDRFSAEMPDATLATLKIQPSEPRDSAVYFCASGSPNPGNEQFFGPGTRLTVL.

This clone was recorded once. The chain is built from TRBV7-2 and TRBJ2-1; 9 nucleotides line up with TRBD2. CDR1 and CDR2 from the germline V gene are SGHTA and FQGNSA. This CDR3 spans 14 amino acids. Trimming removed 1 base from V and 6 bases from J; junction bases left unmatched: 1. The CDR3 region is CASSLGGGANEQFF. CDR3 sequence (DNA): TGTGCCAGCAGCTTAGGCGGGGGGGCCAATGAGCAGTTCTTC.

The gene calls are TRBV9 and TRBJ2-7, with a possible D match to TRBD2 (5 bases). The germline CDR1 and CDR2 sequences are SGDLS and YYNGEE. Trimming took off 0 bases at V and 3 bases at J, with 7 bases between the two ends. This CDR3 spans 13 amino acids. The CDR3 coding sequence is TGTGCCAGCAGCGTAGACGGGGACTACGAGCAGTACTTC. This codes for CASSVDGDYEQYF.

V and J are TRBV2 and TRBJ2-2; 10 nucleotides align to TRBD1. The CDR3 extends over 15 amino acids. V lost 3 bases, J lost 7 bases, and 5 bases stayed unmatched. Looked up from germline, CDR1 is SNHLY and CDR2 is FYNNEI. CDR3 nucleotides: TGTGCCAGCAGTGATTCGGGACAGGGGATCGGGGAGCTGTTTTTT. Its protein is CASSDSGQGIGELFF.

V gene TRBV13 combines with J gene TRBJ2-1, with 8 bases fitting TRBD2. CDR1 and CDR2 (germline): PRHDT, FYEKMQ (reference sequence). J was trimmed by 10 bases and V by 5 bases; bases with no gene match: 16. CDR3 length equals 16 residues. CDR3 coding DNA: TGTGCCAGCAGCCCCTTGGGAGCGGGAGCTGGAGAAGAGCAGTTCTTC. It specifies CASSPLGAGAGEEQFF.

V is TRBV6-6 and J is TRBJ2-7; 7 bases map to TRBD2. The CDR3 is 12 residues long. Germline V gene lookup returns CDR1 MNHNY and CDR2 SVGAGI (reference sequence). V trimming: 4 bases; J trimming: 4 bases; junction bases outside the gene matches: 1. The CDR3 loop reads CASSLREYEQYF. The CDR3 bases are TGTGCCAGCAGTTTGCGGGAGTACGAGCAGTACTTC.

The gene calls are TRBV28 and TRBJ1-4, with 8 bases matching TRBD1. Germline-derived CDR1 and CDR2 are MDHEN and SYDVKM. The V segment lost 6 bases and the J segment 6 bases; nucleotides outside the gene matches: 12. This CDR3 has 16 amino acids. This CDR3 reads CASSVWTGQTDEKLFF. The CDR3 nucleotides are TGTGCCAGCAGCGTCTGGACAGGGCAAACGGATGAAAAACTGTTTTTT.

The chain uses TRBV25-1 and TRBJ2-5, with 16 bases aligning to TRBD2. Germline trimming cut 6 bases from V and 4 bases from J; bases unmatched to any gene: 11. The CDR3 extends over 18 amino acids. Per germline, CDR1 MGHDK and CDR2 SYGVNS. The DNA of the CDR3 is TGTGCCAGCAGCCTCAGTCCCGGGACTAGCGGGAGGGCAGAGACCCAGTACTTC. Amino acid sequence: CASSLSPGTSGRAETQYF.

This chain connects TRBV5-1 to TRBJ1-2; D might be TRBD1 (6 bases). Trimming left V 5 bases short and J 3 bases short, with 11 bases between. The length of the CDR3 is 13 residues. Germline V gene sequence: CDR1 SGHRS, CDR2 YFSETQ. CDR3 in DNA: TGCGCCAGCAGATGGACAGCAGACTATGGCTACACCTTC. Protein: CASRWTADYGYTF.

The genes are TRBV6-1 and TRBJ1-2, with a tentative D call TRBD1 (6 bases). Trimming took off 6 bases at V and 4 bases at J, with 12 bases between the two ends. Germline V gene lookup returns CDR1 MNHNS and CDR2 SASEGT. The CDR3 totals 13 residues. The CDR3 sequence is CASSYGTFYGYTF. DNA of the CDR3: TGTGCCAGCAGCTACGGGACATTCTATGGCTACACCTTC.

The chain recombines TRBV5-1 with TRBJ2-2; D perhaps matches TRBD2 (5 bases). Germline CDR1 and CDR2: SGHRS and YFSETQ. Trimming pared 1 base from V and 1 base from J, leaving 5 bases between. The CDR3 runs to 14 residues. This CDR3 reads CASSLRENTGELFF. The CDR3 nucleotides read TGCGCCAGCAGCTTGCGGGAGAACACCGGGGAGCTGTTTTTT.

This clone was recorded a few times. The chain employs TRBV25-1 and TRBJ2-3, with TRBD2 as a possible D gene (7 bases). CDR3 size: 14 residues. V gave up 8 bases and J gave up 5 bases, with 17 bases separating them. The germline CDR1 and CDR2 sequences are MGHDK and SYGVNS. The CDR3 DNA sequence: TGTGCCAGCTTGTGGCGGGGGCGGCGAGATACGCAGTATTTT. As protein: CASLWRGRRDTQYF.

This clone was observed once. This chain connects TRBV5-8 to TRBJ1-5, with 7 bases fitting TRBD1. V was pared by 2 bases and J by 5 bases, with 7 bases of the junction left unmatched. The CDR3 spans 15 residues. Germline V lookup: CDR1 SGHTS, CDR2 YDEGEE. The chain's CDR3 is CASSLGQVWDQPQHF. In DNA, the CDR3 is TGTGCCAGCAGCTTAGGACAGGTGTGGGATCAGCCCCAGCATTTT.

This rearrangement joins TRBV7-2 to TRBJ1-2, with 8 nucleotides matching TRBD1. The germline V gene has CDR1 SGHTA and CDR2 FQGNSA. The V segment lost 0 bases and the J segment 7 bases; nucleotides outside the gene matches: 10. There are 16 residues in the CDR3. The CDR3 region has the DNA TGTGCCAGCAGCTTAGCGGTGGCCGACAGGGGCTCTGGCTACACCTTC. Amino acid sequence: CASSLAVADRGSGYTF. Drawing the rest from reference TRBV7-2 and TRBJ1-2, the complete variable domain is GAGVSQSPSNKVTEKGKDVELRCDPISGHTALYWYRQSLGQGLEFLIYFQGNSAPDKSGLPSDRFSAERTGGSVSTLTIQRTQQEDSAVYLCASSLAVADRGSGYTFGSGTRLTVV.

J is TRBJ2-2 and V is TRBV6-1, with TRBD2 matching over 12 bases. Trimming removed 6 bases from V and 5 bases from J; junction bases left unmatched: 1. The CDR3 covers 14 residues. Germline V lookup: CDR1 MNHNS, CDR2 SASEGT. The CDR3 region has the DNA TGTGCCAGCAGAGGGACTAGCGGGACCGGGGAGCTGTTTTTT. Translation: CASRGTSGTGELFF.

The V call is TRBV30, the J call TRBJ2-7, with 9 bases that match TRBD1. The CDR3 runs to 14 residues. CDR1 is GTSNPN, CDR2 SVGIG, per germline (reference sequence). V lost 2 bases and J lost 5; bases outside the gene matches: 7. CDR3 nucleotides: TGTGCCTGGAGTTTCGGGACAGGGTTCCACGAGCAGTACTTC. This encodes CAWSFGTGFHEQYF.

This clone has only a few counts. The chain combines TRBV2 with TRBJ1-1, with D possibly TRBD1 on 6 matching bases. Trimming cost V 6 bases and J 3 bases, with 11 bases left between them. Germline-derived CDR1 and CDR2 are SNHLY and FYNNEI. The CDR3 length is 13 residues. Here the CDR3 DNA reads TGTGCCAGCAGATTCTCAGGGGACACTGAAGCTTTCTTT. Protein: CASRFSGDTEAFF.

The chain has TRBV10-3 and TRBJ1-2; 12 positions match TRBD1. With 4 bases clipped from V and 6 bases from J, the junction kept 3 bases outside the gene matches. CDR1 is ENHRY, CDR2 SYGVKD, per germline. The CDR3 length is 14 residues. Here the CDR3 reads CAISVGTGGDGYTF. The CDR3 DNA follows: TGTGCCATCAGTGTGGGGACAGGGGGCGATGGCTACACCTTC.